The 11 T cell receptor beta chains below come from one sample, sequenced in a study of blood T cell repertoires in COVID-19. Measured with immunoSEQ multiplex PCR; TCRdb has only the in-frame clones, and not every one. The table includes 90,000 to 150,000 clones, approximately 80% detected once. Sequenced material: peripheral blood. The receptors were sampled from a woman of 80 years or more with acute or convalescent COVID-19.

V usage is TRBV15 and J usage is TRBJ2-1, with TRBD1 identical over 7 bases. CDR1 and CDR2 from the germline V gene are LNHNV and YYDKDF (reference sequence). This CDR3 comprises 15 residues. The V and J ends lost 1 base and 4 bases, in that order; junction bases with no gene match: 4. The CDR3 DNA reads TGTGCCACCAGCAGAGGACAGGGCGAGTACAATGAGCAGTTCTTC. Protein: CATSRGQGEYNEQFF. Based on the CDR3 plus reference TRBV15 and TRBJ2-1, the full variable domain is DAMVIQNPRYQVTQFGKPVTLSCSQTLNHNVMYWYQQKSSQAPKLLFHYYDKDFNNEADTPDNFQSRRPNTSFCFLDIRSPGLGDTAMYLCATSRGQGEYNEQFFGPGTRLTVL.

The chain links TRBV18 to TRBJ2-3, with 7 nucleotides matching TRBD2. The CDR3 loop spans 16 amino acids. The germline V gene encodes CDR1 KGHSH and CDR2 LQKENI. V gave up 2 bases and J gave up 4 bases; unmatched junction bases: 9. Here the CDR3 DNA reads TGTGCCAGCTCACCAGTCGGCGGGAGATTCCCAGATACGCAGTATTTT. Translated, it gives CASSPVGGRFPDTQYF.

This chain joins TRBV7-2 and TRBJ2-3, with 13 bases matching TRBD2. CDR3 length: 15 amino acids. Trimming took 8 bases from V and 5 from J; bases not matched to a gene: 7. From germline, CDR1 is SGHTA and CDR2 FQGNSA. The CDR3 coding sequence is TGTGCCAGCGGACCTGGACTAGCGGGGGTAGATACGCAGTATTTT. This codes for CASGPGLAGVDTQYF.

The chain recombines TRBV6-5 with TRBJ2-3, with 7 bases aligning to TRBD2. This CDR3 spans 14 amino acids. The V and J ends lost 7 bases and 2 bases, in that order; junction bases with no gene match: 6. CDR1 is MNHEY and CDR2 is SVGAGI in the germline V gene. In nucleotides, the CDR3 is TGTGCCAGCATGTGGCGGGGGAACACAGATACGCAGTATTTT. Its protein product is CASMWRGNTDTQYF.

The chain joins TRBV6-2 or TRBV6-3 to TRBJ2-2, with 11 positions matching TRBD2. The ends lost 6 bases at V and 7 bases at J; junction bases unmatched: 7. Germline CDR1 is MNHEY and CDR2 is SVGEGT. The CDR3 covers 15 residues. CDR3 nucleotide sequence: TGTGCCAGCAGCCGACTAGCGGGGTCAGTCGGGGAGCTGTTTTTT. It translates to CASSRLAGSVGELFF.

The V and J genes are TRBV24-1 and TRBJ2-1, with 10 bases identical to TRBD2. Germline V gene sequence: CDR1 KGHDR, CDR2 SFDVKD. This CDR3 has 15 amino acids. V was clipped by 7 bases and J by 1 base; unmatched bases: 3. CDR3: CATSPGLASYNEQFF. CDR3 DNA sequence: TGTGCCACCAGCCCGGGACTAGCGTCCTACAATGAGCAGTTCTTC.

A few counts support this clone. V gene TRBV30 combines with J gene TRBJ1-4, with 9 positions matching TRBD1. The CDR3 extends over 16 amino acids. V shed 3 bases and J 3 bases; nucleotides not matched to a gene: 8. Germline assignment: CDR1 GTSNPN and CDR2 SVGIG (reference sequence). CDR3 nucleotide sequence: TGTGCCTGGAGGCTCGAACGACAGGGGGCTAATGAAAAACTGTTTTTT. Amino acid sequence: CAWRLERQGANEKLFF.

This clone was observed once. The V and J genes are TRBV30 and TRBJ2-2; D not certain. With 1 base removed from V and 1 base from J, the gap between germline ends came to 4 bases. Germline V CDR1 and CDR2: GTSNPN, SVGIG (reference sequence). The CDR3 loop spans 13 amino acids. The CDR3 spells CAWSALNTGELFF. The CDR3 DNA is TGTGCCTGGAGTGCCCTGAACACCGGGGAGCTGTTTTTT.

This chain connects TRBV5-1 to TRBJ1-1, with D perhaps matching TRBD1 (6 bases). Trimming stripped 3 bases from V and 1 base from J, with 13 bases between. The CDR3 covers 15 residues. Germline values: CDR1 SGHRS, CDR2 YFSETQ. Written as DNA, the CDR3 is TGCGCCAGCAGCTCAGCAATACAGGGGAACACTGAAGCTTTCTTT. Residues: CASSSAIQGNTEAFF.

The chain has TRBV19 and TRBJ1-6; D gene unclear. There are 15 residues in the CDR3. Per the germline V gene, CDR1 is LNHDA and CDR2 is SQIVND (reference sequence). Trimming left V 3 bases short and J 10 bases short, with 16 bases between. CDR3 sequence (DNA): TGTGCCAGTAGTATTGGCGGCGCGCAGAGCTCACCCCTCCACTTT. It translates to CASSIGGAQSSPLHF.

This clone was seen once. The chain links TRBV5-1 to TRBJ1-1; 7 nucleotides agree with TRBD1. V lost 4 bases to trimming and J lost 0 bases; unmatched junction nucleotides: 6. Looked up from germline, CDR1 is SGHRS and CDR2 is YFSETQ. There are 15 residues in the CDR3. This chain's CDR3 is CASSPRGQLNTEAFF. The CDR3 DNA is TGCGCCAGCAGCCCCCGGGGACAGTTGAACACTGAAGCTTTCTTT.